A selection of T cell receptor beta chains follows, all from one sample in a study of memory CD4+ T cells and cytomegalovirus serostatus. Clones were sequenced by immunoSEQ multiplex PCR, and TCRdb holds only the in-frame ones, with some missing. There are approximately 50,000 clones in the sample; about three quarters occur only once, and 2.6% lies in the top ten. Sequencing used memory CD4+ T cells from blood. Every receptor here comes from an adult in good health and CMV-seropositive. Both conserved end residues are part of each CDR3. A D gene is named only where the DNA matches it firmly.

CASSMDRVDNQPQHF TRBD1 TRBJ1-5 TRBV19
CASSLDGDTQYF - TRBJ2-3 TRBV7-2
CATSSGGWGTEAFF - TRBJ1-1 TRBV7-2
CASSWTSGSPDTQYF - TRBJ2-3 TRBV12-1
CASSLAVRGLQPQHF TRBD1 TRBJ1-5 TRBV5-6
CASSRPGGNQPQHF TRBD1 TRBJ1-5 TRBV2
CASSEQGMNIQYF - TRBJ2-4 TRBV2
CASQLAGGHEQFF TRBD2 TRBJ2-1 TRBV5-1
CASSVSGKETQYF TRBD2 TRBJ2-5 TRBV2
CASRAGGVSSYNEQFF - TRBJ2-1 TRBV7-2
CASSQEQGGRLATNEKLFF - TRBJ1-4 TRBV4-1
CASSDRNNEKLFF - TRBJ1-4 TRBV10-1
CASSLVLGEQFF - TRBJ2-1 TRBV7-8
CSARTGEETQYF TRBD1 TRBJ2-5 TRBV29-1
CASSPRPQETQYF - TRBJ2-5 TRBV11-2
CASSPLTGPGETQYF TRBD1 TRBJ2-5 TRBV11-3
CASSYGARTTGELFF - TRBJ2-2 TRBV6-5
CASSDRFGGYNEQFF - TRBJ2-1 TRBV6-4
CASSPGQGTEQFF TRBD1 TRBJ2-1 TRBV18
CASSGAGTNTGELFF TRBD2 TRBJ2-2 TRBV9
CASSLAGREDTQYF - TRBJ2-3 TRBV5-4
CASRGDRYTQYF - TRBJ2-3 TRBV2
CASRGTVNEQFF TRBD1 TRBJ2-1 TRBV6-5
CASSFSGGKVDTQYF - TRBJ2-3 TRBV11-3